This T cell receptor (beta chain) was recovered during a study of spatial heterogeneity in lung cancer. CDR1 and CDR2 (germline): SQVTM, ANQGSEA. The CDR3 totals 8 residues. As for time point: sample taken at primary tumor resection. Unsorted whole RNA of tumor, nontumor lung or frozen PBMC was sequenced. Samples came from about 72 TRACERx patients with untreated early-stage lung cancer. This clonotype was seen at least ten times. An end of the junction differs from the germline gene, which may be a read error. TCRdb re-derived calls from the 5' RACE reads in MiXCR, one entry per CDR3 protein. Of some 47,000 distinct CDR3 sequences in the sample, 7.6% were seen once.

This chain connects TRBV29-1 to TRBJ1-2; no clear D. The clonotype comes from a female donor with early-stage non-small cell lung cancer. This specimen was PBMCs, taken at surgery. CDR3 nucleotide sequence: TGCAGCATGTGCGGTGTTGTCTTC. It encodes CSMCGVVF. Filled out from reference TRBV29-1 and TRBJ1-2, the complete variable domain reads SAVISQKPSRDICQRGTSLTIQCQVDSQVTMMFWYRQQPGQSLTLIATANQGSEATYESGFVIDKFPISRPNLTFSTLTVSNMSPEDSSIYLCSMCGVVFGSGTRLTVV.